These T cell receptor beta chains were read from a single sample in a study of blood T cell repertoires in COVID-19. Sequencing was performed with immunoSEQ multiplex PCR; in TCRdb, only in-frame clones are kept and a portion is missing. This sample carries 100,000 to 150,000 clones, over 75% of them seen once, and the ten largest clones take approximately 8%. Material: peripheral blood. Every receptor here comes from a man aged 45-65 years with acute or convalescent COVID-19. Both conserved end residues are part of each CDR3. A D gene is named only where the DNA matches it firmly. The size of a clone is reported for some rows only, either as once, few or many, or as a class for expanded clones.

. | TRBJ1-6 | TRBV7-9 | . | TGTGCCAGCAGCTTAGCAGTCGGGTATTCACCCCTCCACTTT | CASSLAVGYSPLHF
TRBD2 | TRBJ2-4 | TRBV11-2 | . | TGTGCCAGCAGCTGGACCGGGACTAGCGGAGACCAGTACTTC | CASSWTGTSGDQYF
TRBD1 | TRBJ2-3 | TRBV30 | . | TGTACCTGGAGTGGGACAGGGGATACAGATACGCAGTATTTT | CTWSGTGDTDTQYF
TRBD2 | TRBJ2-3 | TRBV7-6 | . | TGTGCCAGCAGCTTAAGTGGGACTAGCGGGAGCACAGATACGCAGTATTTT | CASSLSGTSGSTDTQYF
. | TRBJ2-5 | TRBV6-5 | . | TGTGCCAGCAGTTTGGGCAGGGCAAGCCAAGAGACCCAGTACTTC | CASSLGRASQETQYF
TRBD2 | TRBJ2-3 | TRBV18 | . | TGTGCCAGCTCACCATCCGGACTAGGAGTTACAGATACGCAGTATTTT | CASSPSGLGVTDTQYF
. | TRBJ2-3 | TRBV19 | . | TGTGCCAGTAGTACCCATACAGATACGCAGTATTTT | CASSTHTDTQYF
TRBD2 | TRBJ2-2 | TRBV5-1 | . | TGCGCCAGCAGCTTGGAGGCTAGCGGGAGCGCCGGGGAGCTGTTTTTT | CASSLEASGSAGELFF
. | TRBJ1-4 | TRBV12-5 | . | TGTGCTAGTGGTTTCTGGGCAGGGGCCAATGAAAAACTGTTTTTT | CASGFWAGANEKLFF
TRBD2 | TRBJ2-5 | TRBV6-5 | . | TGTGCCAGCAGCCACACTAGCGCGGAGACCCAGTACTTC | CASSHTSAETQYF
TRBD2 | TRBJ2-7 | TRBV4-1 | . | TGCGCCAGCAGCCAAAGGACTAGCGGGAGGGCCGGGTACGAGCAGTACTTC | CASSQRTSGRAGYEQYF
TRBD1 | TRBJ1-4 | TRBV5-8 | . | TGTGCCAGCAGCTTGGGGGACAGGGGGAGTGAAAAACTGTTTTTT | CASSLGDRGSEKLFF
TRBD1 | TRBJ1-4 | TRBV30 | once | TGTGCCTGGAGTCCTAGGGGGACAGGGGCCGAAAAACTGTTTTTT | CAWSPRGTGAEKLFF
TRBD1 | TRBJ1-3 | TRBV4-1 | . | TGCGCCAGCAGCCGCCCCGGGACAGGGGGGAGCACCATATATTTT | CASSRPGTGGSTIYF
TRBD2 | TRBJ2-1 | TRBV5-1 | . | TGCGCCAGCAGCTTGGGTATAGCGGGAGGAGTATATGAGCAGTTCTTC | CASSLGIAGGVYEQFF
TRBD2 | TRBJ2-1 | TRBV9 | . | TGTGCCAGCAGCCCTAGCGGGAGGGCCTTTAATGAGCAGTTCTTC | CASSPSGRAFNEQFF